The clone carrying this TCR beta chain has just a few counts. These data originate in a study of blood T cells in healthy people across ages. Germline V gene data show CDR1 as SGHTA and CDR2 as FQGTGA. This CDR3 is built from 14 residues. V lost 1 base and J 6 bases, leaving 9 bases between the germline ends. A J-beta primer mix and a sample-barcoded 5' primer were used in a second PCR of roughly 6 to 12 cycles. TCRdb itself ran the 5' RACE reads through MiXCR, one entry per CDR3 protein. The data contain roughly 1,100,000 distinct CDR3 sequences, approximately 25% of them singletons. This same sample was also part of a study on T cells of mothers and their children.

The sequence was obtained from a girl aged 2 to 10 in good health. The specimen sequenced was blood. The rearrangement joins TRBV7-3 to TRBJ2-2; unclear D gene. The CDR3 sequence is CASSLRASPGELFF. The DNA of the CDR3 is TGTGCCAGCAGCTTAAGGGCCTCTCCCGGGGAGCTGTTTTTT.